The source of this TCR beta chain is a study of cytomegalovirus exposure and HLA in healthy donors. Of note for this clone: Its cognate antigen is unknown.

Deletions cut 4 bases from V and 1 base from J, with 13 bases between. Germline V CDR1 and CDR2: MGHRA, YSYEKL. The length of the CDR3 is 16 residues. The PCR ran on 60 Vbeta and 13 Jbeta primers. TCRdb's copy holds only in-frame clones and misses some; the assay was immunoSEQ multiplex PCR. The sample lists more than 130,000 clones, approximately 73% seen once, with around 14% in the top ten. Study outcomes and limitations: It was assumed in the presence/absence analyses that sequencing depth was roughly uniform across donors. What a later analysis reportedly showed was that an Asian-associated ancestry cluster had fewer N-insertions than the approximately 670-donor mean. A missense variant in DCLRE1C was later tied to TCR beta V- and J-gene trimming. Upon later analysis, HLA-associated TCR beta chains proved more clonally expanded than other, equally common chains.

This clonotype was sampled from a human donor in good health. J is TRBJ1-4 and V is TRBV4-1; D might be TRBD1 (5 bases). The source material was PBMCs. In nucleotides, the CDR3 is TGCGCCAGCAGCCCCCCAAACAGGAAAACTAATGAAAAACTGTTTTTT. Protein product: CASSPPNRKTNEKLFF.